A single sample is the source of the 32 T cell receptor beta chains below, sequenced in a study of T cell responses to AZD1222 COVID-19 vaccine. Method: immunoSEQ multiplex PCR; TCRdb's copy keeps in-frame clones and lacks some. The repertoire holds 95,000 to 100,000 clones, with roughly 86% as singletons. The specimen comprised peripheral blood, sampled 28 days after the second AZD1222 dose. Receptor source: an adult who received the AZD1222 COVID-19 vaccine.

The V call is TRBV5-4, the J call TRBJ2-7; D possibly corresponds to TRBD2 (5 bases). Per germline, CDR1 SGHNT and CDR2 YYREEE (reference sequence). CDR3 length equals 14 residues. The V end was cut by 4 bases, the J end by 0 bases, with 11 bases between. The CDR3, as DNA: TGTGCCAGCAGCCCCCGGGGTCGCTCCTACGAGCAGTACTTC. Protein sequence: CASSPRGRSYEQYF.

The rearrangement joins TRBV18 to TRBJ1-5; 8 bases fit TRBD1. Germline V gene sequence: CDR1 KGHSH, CDR2 LQKENI. The CDR3 totals 16 residues. The V gene end was trimmed by 3 bases and the J gene end by 1 base; junction bases not matched to a gene: 5. The DNA for the CDR3 is TGTGCCAGCTCACCTTCAGGGGGCAGGAGCAATCAGCCCCAGCATTTT. As protein: CASSPSGGRSNQPQHF. Looking up the rest from reference TRBV18 and TRBJ1-5 gives the full variable domain: NAGVMQNPRHLVRRRGQEARLRCSPMKGHSHVYWYRQLPEEGLKFMVYLQKENIIDESGMPKERFSAEFPKEGPSILRIQQVVRGDSAAYFCASSPSGGRSNQPQHFGDGTRLSIL.

J is TRBJ1-4 and V is TRBV6-5; D is unclear. V was shortened by 6 bases and J by 8 bases, with 16 bases between the two germline ends. In germline, CDR1 is MNHEY, CDR2 SVGAGI. The CDR3 spans 14 residues. CDR3 in DNA: TGTGCCAGCAGCCCGGATCCCCTAGGGGAAAAACTGTTTTTT. It specifies CASSPDPLGEKLFF.

The CDR3, as DNA: TGTGCCAGTAGTGGACGGGACAGGGCCCTTAGCACCGGGGAGCTGTTTTTT. Its translation: CASSGRDRALSTGELFF. The chain combines TRBV19 with TRBJ2-2, with TRBD1 matching 9 bases. The CDR3 sequence is 17 residues long. V trimming: 5 bases; J trimming: 4 bases; junction bases outside the gene matches: 11. In germline, CDR1 is LNHDA, CDR2 SQIVND (reference sequence).

This chain links TRBV28 with TRBJ1-2, with TRBD1 matching over 8 bases. Germline V CDR1 and CDR2: MDHEN, SYDVKM. The CDR3 covers 13 residues. Losses at the gene ends were 6 bases for V and 6 bases for J; bases not matched to a gene: 6. The CDR3 reads CASRSGTGDGYTF. In DNA form, the CDR3 reads TGTGCCAGCAGATCGGGGACAGGCGATGGCTACACCTTC.

The rearrangement joins TRBV3-1 (or the pseudogene TRBV3-2) to TRBJ2-1; 8 bases are shared with TRBD2. CDR1 is LGHDT and CDR2 is YNNKEL in the germline V gene (reference sequence). The trim removed 3 bases at V and 4 bases at J, leaving 5 bases unmatched. The CDR3 totals 15 residues. The CDR3: CASSQQAGAYNEQFF. As DNA, the CDR3 is TGTGCCAGCAGCCAGCAAGCGGGAGCATACAATGAGCAGTTCTTC.

This clone turned up a few times. The chain has TRBV7-2 and TRBJ2-1; unclear D gene. Germline CDR1 SGHTA, CDR2 FQGNSA. The germline V and J ends were trimmed by 8 bases and 4 bases, with 12 bases remaining between them. This CDR3 has 13 residues. The CDR3 spells CASGPRGYNEQFF. The CDR3 DNA reads TGTGCCAGCGGCCCTCGTGGGTACAATGAGCAGTTCTTC.

The V call is TRBV6-5, the J call TRBJ2-2; unclear D gene. This CDR3 contains 13 residues. Germline-derived CDR1 and CDR2 are MNHEY and SVGAGI. Trimming took 0 bases from V and 7 from J, leaving 6 bases between them. The CDR3 reads CASSYSNVGELFF. In DNA form, the CDR3 reads TGTGCCAGCAGTTACTCGAATGTCGGGGAGCTGTTTTTT.

The chain is built from TRBV11-2 and TRBJ2-3; tentative D call: TRBD2 (6 bases). Germline V lookup: CDR1 SGHAT, CDR2 FQNNGV. The length of the CDR3 is 16 residues. Between the trimmed V and J ends, which lost 5 bases and 2 bases, there was a span of 17 bases. The CDR3 DNA is TGTGCCAGCAGCATAAGAGGCGGAGGGAACACAGATACGCAGTATTTT. Protein product: CASSIRGGGNTDTQYF.

The J gene is TRBJ2-1, the V gene TRBV20-1; D call uncertain. Germline V gives CDR1 DFQATT, CDR2 SNEGSKA (reference sequence). The CDR3 loop spans 15 amino acids. V was pared by 3 bases and J by 8 bases, with 20 bases between. DNA for the CDR3: TGCAGTGCTAGTGCAACTCTGTCCGATTGGTATGAGCAGTTCTTC. This sequence encodes CSASATLSDWYEQFF.

The chain has TRBV6-1 and TRBJ2-7, with 7 bases aligning to TRBD2. Trimming cost V 2 bases and J 6 bases; bases outside gene matches: 10. This CDR3 region has 15 residues. CDR1 and CDR2 (germline): MNHNS, SASEGT. CDR3 DNA: TGTGCCAGCAGTGAAATTGGTAGCGGGTCCGGCGAGCAGTACTTC. Translation: CASSEIGSGSGEQYF.

The V and J genes are TRBV5-4 and TRBJ1-4; 7 nucleotides align to TRBD1. CDR1 and CDR2 from the germline V gene are SGHNT and YYREEE (reference sequence). Unmatched junction bases numbered 6, after V lost 3 bases and J lost 4 bases. The CDR3 runs 15 residues. Here the CDR3 reads CASSSNRGLNEKLFF. The CDR3 bases are TGTGCCAGCAGCTCCAACAGGGGTCTTAATGAAAAACTGTTTTTT.

CDR3 loop: CASVAGGGGRTEAFF. The CDR3 DNA is TGTGCCAGTGTGGCCGGCGGGGGAGGTCGGACTGAAGCTTTCTTT. The gene calls are TRBV19 and TRBJ1-1, with a tentative D call TRBD1 (5 bases). V was shortened by 8 bases and J by 5 bases, with 21 bases between the two germline ends. There are 15 residues in the CDR3. Germline lookup yields CDR1 LNHDA and CDR2 SQIVND (reference sequence).

This chain joins TRBV6-1 and TRBJ1-2; D is perhaps TRBD1 (5 bases). Trimming removed 3 bases from V and 1 base from J, with 12 bases in between. The germline V gene has CDR1 MNHNS and CDR2 SASEGT. The CDR3 is 15 amino acids. CDR3 DNA sequence: TGTGCCAGCAGTGAGACCCTGGGGGTTAACTATGGCTACACCTTC. This sequence encodes CASSETLGVNYGYTF.

This clone was seen just once. V is TRBV19 and J is TRBJ1-5; possibly TRBD1 for D (6 bases). Trimming removed 5 bases at V and 5 bases at J, with 13 bases between. CDR1 is LNHDA and CDR2 is SQIVND in the germline V gene (reference sequence). The CDR3 spans 14 residues. CDR3 residues: CASSAGQSYQPQHF. The CDR3 DNA follows: TGTGCCAGTAGTGCCGGACAGTCCTATCAGCCCCAGCATTTT.

V gene TRBV5-1 combines with J gene TRBJ2-7; 9 positions agree with TRBD1. With 4 bases clipped from V and 4 bases from J, the junction kept 9 bases outside the gene matches. Germline V gene data show CDR1 as SGHRS and CDR2 as YFSETQ. This CDR3 comprises 15 residues. The CDR3 nucleotides are TGCGCCAGCAGCCCTGGGGGACAGGGTGTATACGAGCAGTACTTC. It codes for CASSPGGQGVYEQYF.

This chain connects TRBV2 to TRBJ2-1; 14 positions agree with TRBD2. This CDR3 spans 18 amino acids. J was trimmed by 6 bases and V by 4 bases; bases with no gene match: 11. Germline assignment: CDR1 SNHLY and CDR2 FYNNEI. CDR3 nucleotide sequence: TGTGCCAGCAGTGCGTCTCGATCCGGGACTAGCGGGAGCAATGAGCAGTTCTTC. Translated: CASSASRSGTSGSNEQFF.

V and J are TRBV5-1 and TRBJ2-7, with a weak D call TRBD2 (5 bases). Per the germline V gene, CDR1 is SGHRS and CDR2 is YFSETQ. Trimming took 4 bases from V and 7 from J, leaving 24 bases between them. The CDR3 runs to 16 residues. The CDR3 bases are TGCGCCAGCAGCATATCATTTGCGACGGACTCGGGGGAGCAGTACTTC. It specifies CASSISFATDSGEQYF.

The chain employs TRBV19 and TRBJ2-2; 7 bases line up with TRBD1. This CDR3 region has 15 residues. V gave up 5 bases and J gave up 7 bases; unmatched junction bases: 10. CDR1 is LNHDA and CDR2 is SQIVND in the germline V gene (reference sequence). CDR3: CASSVIQGVGGELFF. The DNA for the CDR3 is TGTGCCAGTAGTGTGATTCAGGGGGTCGGCGGGGAGCTGTTTTTT.

This clone has only a few counts. This chain uses TRBV4-1 with TRBJ1-6; D is ambiguous. The CDR3 is made up of 15 amino acids. The germline V gene has CDR1 MGHRA and CDR2 YSYEKL. V was clipped by 8 bases and J by 7 bases, with 18 bases between them. Here the CDR3 reads CASGYPGSRNSPLHF. As DNA, the CDR3 is TGCGCCAGCGGGTACCCCGGGTCGAGGAATTCACCCCTCCACTTT.

This clone was recorded once. V is TRBV5-1 and J is TRBJ2-3; D is possibly TRBD1 (5 bases). CDR3 length: 15 residues. V was pared by 4 bases and J by 2 bases, with 14 bases between. Germline CDR1 and CDR2: SGHRS and YFSETQ. The CDR3 spells CASSGSGLFTDTQYF. CDR3 bases: TGCGCCAGCAGCGGATCAGGGCTTTTCACAGATACGCAGTATTTT.

The chain recombines TRBV5-8 with TRBJ1-1; 7 bases map to TRBD1. This CDR3 is 13 amino acids long. Germline lookup yields CDR1 SGHTS and CDR2 YDEGEE. The ends lost 3 bases at V and 5 bases at J; junction bases unmatched: 4. CDR3 in DNA: TGTGCCAGCAGCTCCAGGGGGAGGACTGAAGCTTTCTTT. This translates into CASSSRGRTEAFF. The whole variable domain, filled in from reference TRBV5-8 and TRBJ1-1, reads EAGVTQSPTHLIKTRGQQATLRCSPISGHTSVYWYQQALGLGLQFLLWYDEGEERNRGNFPPRFSGRQFPNYSSELNVNALELEDSALYLCASSSRGRTEAFFGQGTRLTVV.

V gene TRBV19 combines with J gene TRBJ1-1, with D tentatively TRBD1 (5 bases). The V end lost 5 bases, the J end lost 0 bases, and 13 bases lay between the germline ends. CDR1 and CDR2 (germline): LNHDA, SQIVND (reference sequence). The CDR3 sequence is 15 residues long. CDR3 DNA sequence: TGTGCCAGTAGTGGTCAGGGAGGGATGAACACTGAAGCTTTCTTT. This gives the protein CASSGQGGMNTEAFF.

The chain links TRBV5-1 to TRBJ1-1; maybe TRBD1 (6 bases). The CDR3 has 15 amino acids. Trimming stripped 0 bases from V and 1 base from J, with 10 bases between. Per germline, CDR1 SGHRS and CDR2 YFSETQ. The CDR3 bases are TGCGCCAGCAGCTTGGGTGGGGGCGAGAACACTGAAGCTTTCTTT. This gives the protein CASSLGGGENTEAFF.

This clone occurred a few times. The gene calls are TRBV5-1 and TRBJ2-5, with 11 bases aligning to TRBD2. The V segment lost 2 bases and the J segment 3 bases; nucleotides outside the gene matches: 9. CDR3 size: 17 residues. Germline assignment: CDR1 SGHRS and CDR2 YFSETQ. The CDR3 protein is CASSLKPTSGSEETQYF. The CDR3, as DNA: TGCGCCAGCAGCTTAAAACCCACTAGCGGGAGCGAAGAGACCCAGTACTTC.

This clone is a singleton in its sample. This sequence joins TRBV7-9 and TRBJ1-1; unclear D gene. The V gene's germline CDR1 is SEHNR and CDR2 FQNEAQ (reference sequence). The CDR3 sequence is 11 residues long. Between the trimmed V and J ends, which lost 5 bases and 11 bases, there was a span of 12 bases. The DNA of the CDR3 is TGTGCCAGCAGCCACGGGGTGAGGGCTTTCTTT. It specifies CASSHGVRAFF.

The chain combines TRBV5-1 with TRBJ1-4; no clear D. The CDR3 has 16 residues. The V end lost 4 bases, the J end lost 1 base, and 14 bases lay between the germline ends. CDR1 is SGHRS, CDR2 YFSETQ, per germline. CDR3 in amino acids: CASSAHAAETNEKLFF. The CDR3 DNA follows: TGCGCCAGCAGCGCACATGCCGCAGAAACTAATGAAAAACTGTTTTTT.

The chain is built from TRBV19 and TRBJ2-3; 8 bases are a match to TRBD2. The CDR3 spans 14 residues. CDR1 is LNHDA, CDR2 SQIVND, per germline (reference sequence). J was trimmed by 4 bases and V by 5 bases; bases with no gene match: 5. In nucleotides, the CDR3 is TGTGCCAGTAGTCCTCGGGAGGGCGCAGATACGCAGTATTTT. It encodes CASSPREGADTQYF.

The DNA of the CDR3 is TGTGCCAGCAGTAAAGACAGAGACTATGGCTACACCTTC. Amino acids: CASSKDRDYGYTF. This chain links TRBV2 with TRBJ1-2; D may be TRBD1 (5 bases). Germline V lookup: CDR1 SNHLY, CDR2 FYNNEI. The CDR3 length is 13 residues. V gave up 5 bases and J gave up 3 bases, with 10 bases separating them. The complete variable domain, with remaining parts taken from reference TRBV2 and TRBJ1-2, reads EPEVTQTPSHQVTQMGQEVILRCVPISNHLYFYWYRQILGQKVEFLVSFYNNEISEKSEIFDDQFSVERPDGSNFTLKIRSTKLEDSAMYFCASSKDRDYGYTFGSGTRLTVV.

The CDR3 protein is CASSQPPRSWRFF. DNA of the CDR3: TGTGCCAGCAGCCAACCCCCCCGTTCTTGGCGGTTCTTC. The chain is built from TRBV3-1 (or the pseudogene TRBV3-2) and TRBJ2-1; D ambiguous. There are 13 residues in the CDR3. V lost 2 bases and J 15 bases, leaving 17 bases between the germline ends. CDR1 is LGHDT and CDR2 is YNNKEL in the germline V gene (reference sequence).

This clone was found once. The chain couples TRBV19 to TRBJ2-2, with 8 bases fitting TRBD2. The CDR3 runs 14 residues. Germline CDR1 reads LNHDA; CDR2 reads SQIVND (reference sequence). The CDR3 region is CATGGERLWGELFF. CDR3 nucleotides: TGTGCGACCGGGGGGGAGCGCCTTTGGGGGGAGCTGTTTTTT. The entire variable domain, with the rest obtained from reference TRBV19 and TRBJ2-2, is as follows: DGGITQSPKYLFRKEGQNVTLSCEQNLNHDAMYWYRQDPGQGLRLIYYSQIVNDFQKGDIAEGYSVSREKKESFPLTVTSAQKNPTAFYLCATGGERLWGELFFGEGSRLTVL.

This clone was detected a few times. This rearrangement joins TRBV5-1 to TRBJ1-1, with 7 bases fitting TRBD1. With 5 bases clipped from V and 4 bases from J, the junction kept 11 bases outside the gene matches. The CDR3 covers 15 residues. CDR1 SGHRS and CDR2 YFSETQ come from the germline V gene. CDR3 bases: TGCGCCAGCAGAACAGGGGACCCGAGGGCCACTGAAGCTTTCTTT. Amino acid sequence: CASRTGDPRATEAFF. Looking up the rest from reference TRBV5-1 and TRBJ1-1 gives the full variable domain: KAGVTQTPRYLIKTRGQQVTLSCSPISGHRSVSWYQQTPGQGLQFLFEYFSETQRNKGNFPGRFSGRQFSNSRSEMNVSTLELGDSALYLCASRTGDPRATEAFFGQGTRLTVV.